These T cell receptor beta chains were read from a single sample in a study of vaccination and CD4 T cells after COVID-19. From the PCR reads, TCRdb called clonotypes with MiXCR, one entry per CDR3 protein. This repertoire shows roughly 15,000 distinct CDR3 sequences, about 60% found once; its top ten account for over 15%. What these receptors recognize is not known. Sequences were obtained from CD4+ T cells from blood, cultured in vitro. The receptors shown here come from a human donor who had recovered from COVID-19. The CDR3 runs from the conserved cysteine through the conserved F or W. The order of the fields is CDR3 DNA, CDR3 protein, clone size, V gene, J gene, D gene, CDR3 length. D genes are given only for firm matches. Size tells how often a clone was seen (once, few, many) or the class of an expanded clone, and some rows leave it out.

CDR3nt: TGCAGTGCTCAGACAGACTATGGCTACACCTTC
CDR3aa: CSAQTDYGYTF
abundance: few
v_gene: TRBV20-1
j_gene: TRBJ1-2
d_gene: .
len: 11

CDR3nt: TGCAGTGCTTCAAAAAGGCTAGCGGGTCTCACAGATACGCAGTATTTT
CDR3aa: CSASKRLAGLTDTQYF
abundance: .
v_gene: TRBV20-1
j_gene: TRBJ2-3
d_gene: TRBD2
len: 16

CDR3nt: TGCGCCAGCAGCCGGTACCGGGACAGCTATGGCTACACCTTC
CDR3aa: CASSRYRDSYGYTF
abundance: .
v_gene: TRBV4-3
j_gene: TRBJ1-2
d_gene: TRBD1
len: 14

CDR3nt: TGTGCCAGCAGCCGCCGGGCCCTTTGGGGCTACACCTTC
CDR3aa: CASSRRALWGYTF
abundance: few
v_gene: TRBV7-8
j_gene: TRBJ1-2
d_gene: .
len: 13

CDR3nt: TGCAGTGCTACTAACAGGGGGCAGGGCAATCAGCCCCAGCATTTT
CDR3aa: CSATNRGQGNQPQHF
abundance: .
v_gene: TRBV20-1
j_gene: TRBJ1-5
d_gene: TRBD1
len: 15

CDR3nt: TGTGCCAGCAGAGACCGGGACAGCCTAGCCAAAAACATTCAGTACTTC
CDR3aa: CASRDRDSLAKNIQYF
abundance: few
v_gene: TRBV6-1
j_gene: TRBJ2-4
d_gene: TRBD1
len: 16

CDR3nt: TGTGCCAGCAGTAGTGCAGCGGGGGCGGGAGGGACTGAAGCTTTCTTT
CDR3aa: CASSSAAGAGGTEAFF
abundance: medium-sized
v_gene: TRBV6-1
j_gene: TRBJ1-1
d_gene: .
len: 16

CDR3nt: TGCAGTGCTTGGCCGGCACTAGGGCAAGAGACCCAGTACTTC
CDR3aa: CSAWPALGQETQYF
abundance: .
v_gene: TRBV20-1
j_gene: TRBJ2-5
d_gene: .
len: 14

CDR3nt: TGTGCCAGCAGTTACTCAATAGCGGGAGGGCCCTACGAGCAGTACTTC
CDR3aa: CASSYSIAGGPYEQYF
abundance: .
v_gene: TRBV6-5
j_gene: TRBJ2-7
d_gene: TRBD2
len: 16

CDR3nt: TGTGCCAGCAGGACGGGGGGTGAAGCTTTCTTT
CDR3aa: CASRTGGEAFF
abundance: .
v_gene: TRBV21-1
j_gene: TRBJ1-1
d_gene: .
len: 11

CDR3nt: TGTGCCAGCAGTTCCCGCGGGTCGGGAGTGGCTTCCCCAGATACGCAGTATTTT
CDR3aa: CASSSRGSGVASPDTQYF
abundance: .
v_gene: TRBV6-5
j_gene: TRBJ2-3
d_gene: .
len: 18

CDR3nt: TGCAGTGCCGCCAGACTAGTGTACTACAATGAGCAGTTCTTC
CDR3aa: CSAARLVYYNEQFF
abundance: few
v_gene: TRBV20-1
j_gene: TRBJ2-1
d_gene: .
len: 14

CDR3nt: TGTGCCATCAGTGTAACACCCGACACTGAAGCTTTCTTT
CDR3aa: CAISVTPDTEAFF
abundance: .
v_gene: TRBV10-3
j_gene: TRBJ1-1
d_gene: .
len: 13

CDR3nt: TGTGCCAGCAGACTGACAGGGCCGGGAGAGACCCAGTACTTC
CDR3aa: CASRLTGPGETQYF
abundance: .
v_gene: TRBV6-1
j_gene: TRBJ2-5
d_gene: TRBD1
len: 14

CDR3nt: TGTGCCAGCAGTTACTCGATTCTGGGAGACACTGAAGCTTTCTTT
CDR3aa: CASSYSILGDTEAFF
abundance: .
v_gene: TRBV6-5
j_gene: TRBJ1-1
d_gene: .
len: 15

CDR3nt: TGTGCCATCAGTGGCCTGGGAGGGTCACAGGGGGCTGGTACAGATACGCAGTATTTT
CDR3aa: CAISGLGGSQGAGTDTQYF
abundance: .
v_gene: TRBV10-3
j_gene: TRBJ2-3
d_gene: TRBD1
len: 19

CDR3nt: TGTGCCAGCAGCCTTACGAAGGGTGTAAGTCAGCCCCAGCATTTT
CDR3aa: CASSLTKGVSQPQHF
abundance: .
v_gene: TRBV28
j_gene: TRBJ1-5
d_gene: .
len: 15

CDR3nt: TGTGCCAGCAGCTTATCAAGGTTCTCCTATAATTCACCCCTCCACTTT
CDR3aa: CASSLSRFSYNSPLHF
abundance: .
v_gene: TRBV6-1
j_gene: TRBJ1-6
d_gene: .
len: 16

CDR3nt: TGCGCCAGCAGCCTAGGGACTAGCGGGAGTGATACGCAGTATTTT
CDR3aa: CASSLGTSGSDTQYF
abundance: medium-sized
v_gene: TRBV5-1
j_gene: TRBJ2-3
d_gene: TRBD2
len: 15

CDR3nt: TGCAGTGCTAGAGATGACGTCAGGGGGCACACCGGGGAGCTGTTTTTT
CDR3aa: CSARDDVRGHTGELFF
abundance: few
v_gene: TRBV20-1
j_gene: TRBJ2-2
d_gene: TRBD1
len: 16

CDR3nt: TGCAGCGTTGGCCCTAGCGGGAGGGGAAGATCAGATACGCAGTATTTT
CDR3aa: CSVGPSGRGRSDTQYF
abundance: .
v_gene: TRBV29-1
j_gene: TRBJ2-3
d_gene: TRBD2
len: 16

CDR3nt: TGTGCCAGCAGCATCCGGGTTAATAGCAATCAGCCCCAGCATTTT
CDR3aa: CASSIRVNSNQPQHF
abundance: .
v_gene: TRBV7-2
j_gene: TRBJ1-5
d_gene: .
len: 15

CDR3nt: TGCAGTGCTAGAGCCAGTGGGGGAGGCCATGAAAAACTGTTTTTT
CDR3aa: CSARASGGGHEKLFF
abundance: .
v_gene: TRBV20-1
j_gene: TRBJ1-4
d_gene: .
len: 15

CDR3nt: TGTGCCAGTAGTATCGGGAATGGACCCCAGCATTTT
CDR3aa: CASSIGNGPQHF
abundance: .
v_gene: TRBV19
j_gene: TRBJ1-5
d_gene: .
len: 12

CDR3nt: TGTGCCAGCAGCCATACAAGACGTGGCACTGAAGCTTTCTTT
CDR3aa: CASSHTRRGTEAFF
abundance: .
v_gene: TRBV28
j_gene: TRBJ1-1
d_gene: .
len: 14

CDR3nt: TGTGCCAGCAGCCGGGCAGGAGGAAACACTGAAGCTTTCTTT
CDR3aa: CASSRAGGNTEAFF
abundance: once
v_gene: TRBV3-1
j_gene: TRBJ1-1
d_gene: .
len: 14

CDR3nt: TGTGCCAGCAGAACAGGGAACACTGAAGCTTTCTTT
CDR3aa: CASRTGNTEAFF
abundance: few
v_gene: TRBV6-2/TRBV6-3
j_gene: TRBJ1-1
d_gene: .
len: 12

CDR3nt: TGTGCCAGCAGCTGGGCCACCCGGCGGACTGAAGCTTTCTTT
CDR3aa: CASSWATRRTEAFF
abundance: .
v_gene: TRBV5-8
j_gene: TRBJ1-1
d_gene: .
len: 14

CDR3nt: TGTGCCAGCAGTCTGAGTTATAGCAATCAGCCCCAGCATTTT
CDR3aa: CASSLSYSNQPQHF
abundance: .
v_gene: TRBV6-8
j_gene: TRBJ1-5
d_gene: .
len: 14

CDR3nt: TGCAGTGCTAGAGGACCCCTCACCTACGAGCAGTACTTC
CDR3aa: CSARGPLTYEQYF
abundance: .
v_gene: TRBV20-1
j_gene: TRBJ2-7
d_gene: .
len: 13

CDR3nt: TGCAGTGCTGGGGGACCGAGTCAAGAGACCCAGTACTTC
CDR3aa: CSAGGPSQETQYF
abundance: once
v_gene: TRBV20-1
j_gene: TRBJ2-5
d_gene: .
len: 13

CDR3nt: TGTGCCAGTGAGGGCCCAGGGGAAGAGCAGTACTTC
CDR3aa: CASEGPGEEQYF
abundance: .
v_gene: TRBV19
j_gene: TRBJ2-7
d_gene: .
len: 12

CDR3nt: TGTGCCAGCAGTTTAGGTTCGCTAATGGACGAGCAGTACTTC
CDR3aa: CASSLGSLMDEQYF
abundance: .
v_gene: TRBV12-3/TRBV12-4
j_gene: TRBJ2-7
d_gene: .
len: 14

CDR3nt: TGCGCCAGCGGCCCGACAGGAATAAGTTCACCCCTCCACTTT
CDR3aa: CASGPTGISSPLHF
abundance: few
v_gene: TRBV5-1
j_gene: TRBJ1-6
d_gene: .
len: 14

CDR3nt: TGTGCCTGGGGAGCCGGGACTAGCGGACAAGAGACCCAGTACTTC
CDR3aa: CAWGAGTSGQETQYF
abundance: .
v_gene: TRBV30
j_gene: TRBJ2-5
d_gene: TRBD2
len: 15

CDR3nt: TGTGCCAGCATGACGGTTGGCTACCCCTCGAGCTACGAGCAGTACTTC
CDR3aa: CASMTVGYPSSYEQYF
abundance: few
v_gene: TRBV6-1
j_gene: TRBJ2-7
d_gene: .
len: 16

CDR3nt: TGTGCCAGCAGCCCGGTAGGGAATGGCAATCAGCCCCAGCATTTT
CDR3aa: CASSPVGNGNQPQHF
abundance: few
v_gene: TRBV6-1
j_gene: TRBJ1-5
d_gene: .
len: 15

CDR3nt: TGCAGTGCTCCGTCCCCTCCTGGGCCAAAAGTAAGGGCCTACGAGCAGTACTTC
CDR3aa: CSAPSPPGPKVRAYEQYF
abundance: few
v_gene: TRBV20-1
j_gene: TRBJ2-7
d_gene: .
len: 18

CDR3nt: TGTGCCAGTAGTATGTCAGGGAAGACCGGGGAGCTGTTTTTT
CDR3aa: CASSMSGKTGELFF
abundance: .
v_gene: TRBV19
j_gene: TRBJ2-2
d_gene: .
len: 14

CDR3nt: TGTGCCAGCAGCTTCCGGGACGGGGATGGCTACACCTTC
CDR3aa: CASSFRDGDGYTF
abundance: .
v_gene: TRBV7-2
j_gene: TRBJ1-2
d_gene: .
len: 13

CDR3nt: TGTGCCAGCCGAGGGACAGACTTTGAAAAACTGTTTTTT
CDR3aa: CASRGTDFEKLFF
abundance: .
v_gene: TRBV28
j_gene: TRBJ1-4
d_gene: TRBD1
len: 13

CDR3nt: TGTGCCAGCAGCTTAGACAGTTCATGGGGAAACACCATATATTTT
CDR3aa: CASSLDSSWGNTIYF
abundance: .
v_gene: TRBV7-9
j_gene: TRBJ1-3
d_gene: .
len: 15

CDR3nt: TGTGCCTGGAGGGGGTTAGTAGTGAATGAGCAGTTCTTC
CDR3aa: CAWRGLVVNEQFF
abundance: .
v_gene: TRBV30
j_gene: TRBJ2-1
d_gene: .
len: 13

CDR3nt: TGTGCCAGCAGTAGTTGGGCATTTAACACTGAAGCTTTCTTT
CDR3aa: CASSSWAFNTEAFF
abundance: few
v_gene: TRBV27
j_gene: TRBJ1-1
d_gene: .
len: 14

CDR3nt: TGTGCCACCAGCAACGGACTAGCGGGATCCTACAATGAGCAGTTCTTC
CDR3aa: CATSNGLAGSYNEQFF
abundance: few
v_gene: TRBV15
j_gene: TRBJ2-1
d_gene: TRBD2
len: 16

CDR3nt: TGTGCCAGCAGACCACCAGACACTGAAGCTTTCTTT
CDR3aa: CASRPPDTEAFF
abundance: .
v_gene: TRBV28
j_gene: TRBJ1-1
d_gene: .
len: 12

CDR3nt: TGCAGTGCTAGGGAACAGAGCTCCTACGAGCAGTACTTC
CDR3aa: CSAREQSSYEQYF
abundance: .
v_gene: TRBV20-1
j_gene: TRBJ2-7
d_gene: .
len: 13

CDR3nt: TGTGCCAGCAGTGTTCTATCCGGGACAAGAAATTCACCCCTCCACTTT
CDR3aa: CASSVLSGTRNSPLHF
abundance: .
v_gene: TRBV28
j_gene: TRBJ1-6
d_gene: .
len: 16

CDR3nt: TGTGCCTGGAGTGTATCGGGACTAGCGGGAGGAGAGACCCAGTACTTC
CDR3aa: CAWSVSGLAGGETQYF
abundance: few
v_gene: TRBV30
j_gene: TRBJ2-5
d_gene: TRBD2
len: 16

CDR3nt: TGTGTCAGCAGCTTAGGGTCTAACACCGGGGAGCTGTTTTTT
CDR3aa: CVSSLGSNTGELFF
abundance: once
v_gene: TRBV7-3
j_gene: TRBJ2-2
d_gene: .
len: 14

CDR3nt: TGTGCCAGCAGTTTAACAGAGCCAAATGAAGCTTTCTTT
CDR3aa: CASSLTEPNEAFF
abundance: .
v_gene: TRBV28
j_gene: TRBJ1-1
d_gene: .
len: 13

CDR3nt: TGCAGTGCTATTGGACAGGCGGGCTACGAGCAGTACTTC
CDR3aa: CSAIGQAGYEQYF
abundance: .
v_gene: TRBV20-1
j_gene: TRBJ2-7
d_gene: TRBD1
len: 13

CDR3nt: TGTGCCAGCAGCTTAGGGTCTAACACCGGGGAGCTGTTTTTT
CDR3aa: CASSLGSNTGELFF
abundance: .
v_gene: TRBV7-3
j_gene: TRBJ2-2
d_gene: .
len: 14

CDR3nt: TGTGCCAGCAGATACACGGGACACCTACAAGAGACCCAGTACTTC
CDR3aa: CASRYTGHLQETQYF
abundance: few
v_gene: TRBV7-9
j_gene: TRBJ2-5
d_gene: .
len: 15

CDR3nt: TGTGCCAGCAATCGAGTAGCCAAAAACATTCAGTACTTC
CDR3aa: CASNRVAKNIQYF
abundance: .
v_gene: TRBV2
j_gene: TRBJ2-4
d_gene: .
len: 13

CDR3nt: TGTGCCAGCAGACCTACCACAGGGAGGAGCACTGAAGCTTTCTTT
CDR3aa: CASRPTTGRSTEAFF
abundance: .
v_gene: TRBV27
j_gene: TRBJ1-1
d_gene: .
len: 15

CDR3nt: TGTGCCAGCAGTGAATTTGGACAGGCTAACACTGAAGCTTTCTTT
CDR3aa: CASSEFGQANTEAFF
abundance: medium-sized
v_gene: TRBV6-1
j_gene: TRBJ1-1
d_gene: TRBD1
len: 15

CDR3nt: TGTGCCAGCAGCTTAGGACAGGACTACGAGCAGTACTTC
CDR3aa: CASSLGQDYEQYF
abundance: .
v_gene: TRBV7-7
j_gene: TRBJ2-7
d_gene: .
len: 13

CDR3nt: TGCAGTGCCCCGAGGAGGCCAAACGATGAAAAACTGTTTTTT
CDR3aa: CSAPRRPNDEKLFF
abundance: .
v_gene: TRBV20-1
j_gene: TRBJ1-4
d_gene: .
len: 14

CDR3nt: TGTGCCAGCAGTTTAGGGTTGGGATACACTGAAGCTTTCTTT
CDR3aa: CASSLGLGYTEAFF
abundance: .
v_gene: TRBV12-3/TRBV12-4
j_gene: TRBJ1-1
d_gene: .
len: 14